These T cell receptor beta chains were read from a single sample in a study of blood T cell repertoires in COVID-19. Measured with immunoSEQ multiplex PCR; TCRdb has only the in-frame clones, and not every one. The sample yields 35,000 to 45,000 clones, 75% to 95% seen once. The sample was peripheral blood. The receptor set was obtained from a woman older than 75 with acute or convalescent COVID-19. CDR3s include the opening cysteine and the closing phenylalanine or tryptophan. The D gene is left open where the match is weak. Only some rows state a clone size, as once, few, many or a class for expanded clones.

D,V,J,size,DNA,CDR3
NA,TRBV27,TRBJ1-1,NA,TGTGCCAGCAGTTTAGGTAGGGGGGGTGAAGCTTTCTTT,CASSLGRGGEAFF
NA,TRBV3-1/TRBV3-2,TRBJ2-1,NA,TGTGCCAGCAGCCAAGTCAGCGGGCTCATCTCCTACAATGAGCAGTTCTTC,CASSQVSGLISYNEQFF
TRBD1,TRBV7-6,TRBJ2-2,once,TGTGCCAGCAGCTTAGTTTCAATTGGGACAGCCCGGGAGCTGTTTTTT,CASSLVSIGTARELFF
NA,TRBV2,TRBJ2-3,NA,TGTGCCAGCAGTTTTACAGGTGGAGATACGCAGTATTTT,CASSFTGGDTQYF
NA,TRBV18,TRBJ2-3,NA,TGTGCCAGCTCACCTTTGGCAGACTTAAGCACAGATACGCAGTATTTT,CASSPLADLSTDTQYF
TRBD2,TRBV27,TRBJ2-1,NA,TGTGCCAGCAGTACTAGCGGGGGGACCTACAATGAGCAGTTCTTC,CASSTSGGTYNEQFF
TRBD2,TRBV5-6,TRBJ2-7,once,TGTGCCAGCAACCGGGTGGGACTAGCGGGGGCCTACTACGAGCAGTACTTC,CASNRVGLAGAYYEQYF
TRBD2,TRBV27,TRBJ2-1,NA,TGTGCCAGCAGTTTATTGGGGCTAGCGGGGGTTGGTTACAATGAGCAGTTCTTC,CASSLLGLAGVGYNEQFF
TRBD1,TRBV5-1,TRBJ1-1,NA,TGCGCCAGCAGACCCGGGACAGGGAGCACTGAAGCTTTCTTT,CASRPGTGSTEAFF
NA,TRBV2,TRBJ1-2,NA,TGTGCCAGCGCCCGGGACGGGAGCAGTGGCTACACCTTC,CASARDGSSGYTF
NA,TRBV5-1,TRBJ2-3,NA,TGCGCCAGCAGCTTGGGGCCAGCGAGCACAGATACGCAGTATTTT,CASSLGPASTDTQYF
NA,TRBV5-1,TRBJ1-1,NA,TGCGCCAGCAGCACTCCGGACACGGTGAACACTGAAGCTTTCTTT,CASSTPDTVNTEAFF
NA,TRBV20-1,TRBJ2-7,NA,TGCAGTGCCACGAAGGAGTACGAGCAGTACTTC,CSATKEYEQYF
NA,TRBV28,TRBJ1-2,NA,TGTGCCAGCAGTGACCCGGGACTCGGGAGGTATGGCTACACCTTC,CASSDPGLGRYGYTF
NA,TRBV5-6,TRBJ1-3,NA,TGTGCCAGCAGCTTGGCGGGGGGTACTGCTGGAAACACCATATATTTT,CASSLAGGTAGNTIYF
TRBD1,TRBV19,TRBJ1-3,once,TGTGCCAGTAAACCGGGACAGGGGAAGTCTGGAAACACCATATATTTT,CASKPGQGKSGNTIYF
TRBD1,TRBV18,TRBJ2-5,NA,TGTGCCAGCTCACCAGCTACAGGGGACGCAACCCAGTACTTC,CASSPATGDATQYF
TRBD1,TRBV16,TRBJ1-4,NA,TGTGCCAGTGACTCCGGGACAGATAATGAAAAACTGTTTTTT,CASDSGTDNEKLFF
NA,TRBV3-1/TRBV3-2,TRBJ2-5,NA,TGTGCCAGCAGCCAAGATCTAGAGACCCAGTACTTC,CASSQDLETQYF
TRBD1,TRBV5-1,TRBJ2-2,NA,TGCGCCAGCAGCTTGGCCTGGACAGGGAACACCGGGGAGCTGTTTTTT,CASSLAWTGNTGELFF
NA,TRBV18,TRBJ1-6,NA,TGTGCCAGCTCACCCGACCAGGTGTATAATTCACCCCTCCACTTT,CASSPDQVYNSPLHF
TRBD2,TRBV6-5,TRBJ2-1,NA,TGTGCCAGCAGTTACTCGCAGCGGGGGGGCCGCAATGAGCAGTTCTTC,CASSYSQRGGRNEQFF
NA,TRBV30,TRBJ1-5,few,TGTGCCTGGAGTGGGAGGGACGGCCAGCCCCAGCATTTT,CAWSGRDGQPQHF
NA,TRBV2,TRBJ1-4,NA,TGTGCCAGCAGTGAACTGGGGGCACAAGAAAAACTGTTTTTT,CASSELGAQEKLFF
TRBD2,TRBV18,TRBJ2-3,NA,TGTGCCAGCTCACCACTACCGGGACTAGCGAGCGATACGCAGTATTTT,CASSPLPGLASDTQYF
NA,TRBV6-5,TRBJ2-2,NA,TGTGCCAGCAGACGCGGGACAGTGAACACCGGGGAGCTGTTTTTT,CASRRGTVNTGELFF
NA,TRBV14,TRBJ1-2,NA,TGTGCCAGCAGCCAAGCGGACAGAAGGAACTATGGCTACACCTTC,CASSQADRRNYGYTF
NA,TRBV5-1,TRBJ1-1,NA,TGCGCCAGCAGCTTTAGGGGCACCTCCCCTGAGGCTTTCTTT,CASSFRGTSPEAFF
NA,TRBV7-9,TRBJ1-3,NA,TGTGCCAGCAGCTTAGTACGGGACACCATATATTTT,CASSLVRDTIYF
TRBD1,TRBV6-2/TRBV6-3,TRBJ1-2,NA,TGTGCCAGCAGTTACTCGATACGGACAGGGGACTATGGCTACACCTTC,CASSYSIRTGDYGYTF
TRBD1,TRBV14,TRBJ1-2,NA,TGTGCCAGCAGCCAAGATAGGCAGGGGGCCTATGGCTACACCTTC,CASSQDRQGAYGYTF
TRBD2,TRBV10-3,TRBJ2-3,NA,TGTGCCATCAGTGAGTCTGCGGCGGGGGGGCAGGCAGATACGCAGTATTTT,CAISESAAGGQADTQYF
TRBD1,TRBV13,TRBJ2-1,NA,TGTGCCAGCAGCAAGGTAGGGACAGGGGGCCGAAATGAGCAGTTCTTC,CASSKVGTGGRNEQFF
TRBD1,TRBV2,TRBJ2-3,NA,TGTGCCAGCAGCCGGGACAGGGGCACAGATACGCAGTATTTT,CASSRDRGTDTQYF
NA,TRBV7-3,TRBJ2-1,NA,TGTGCCAGCAGCCCCCTTCCCGGAGGAAACAATGAGCAGTTCTTC,CASSPLPGGNNEQFF
NA,TRBV6-2/TRBV6-3,TRBJ1-5,NA,TGTGCCAGCAGTTACTCGACAAGAGGGCAGGGGAGCGATCAGCCCCAGCATTTT,CASSYSTRGQGSDQPQHF
TRBD2,TRBV7-3,TRBJ2-1,NA,TGTGCCAGCAGCCCAAACGGGAGGAGGACTAGTGGGAACAATGAGCAGTTCTTC,CASSPNGRRTSGNNEQFF
TRBD1,TRBV2,TRBJ1-5,NA,TGTGCCAGCAGCGGGGGACAGGGCCGCAATCAGCCCCAGCATTTT,CASSGGQGRNQPQHF